The entry that follows covers one T cell receptor (beta chain) sequence. These data belong to a study of blood T cell repertoires in COVID-19. Sequencing used immunoSEQ multiplex PCR; TCRdb keeps in-frame clones, though not all of them. The sample has approximately 62,000 clones, approximately 90% seen once. Germline CDR1 and CDR2: KGHSH and LQKENI. The CDR3 has 14 amino acids. V was shortened by 3 bases and J by 5 bases, with 11 bases between the two germline ends. This TCR was sampled from a human donor with active COVID-19. The donor label of this sample is uncertain. The sequencing input was peripheral blood. This chain connects TRBV18 to TRBJ2-1, with a tentative D call TRBD2 (6 bases). The CDR3 DNA follows: TGTGCCAGCTCACCTGGGGGGTTCAACAATGAGCAGTTCTTC. Translating it yields CASSPGGFNNEQFF.